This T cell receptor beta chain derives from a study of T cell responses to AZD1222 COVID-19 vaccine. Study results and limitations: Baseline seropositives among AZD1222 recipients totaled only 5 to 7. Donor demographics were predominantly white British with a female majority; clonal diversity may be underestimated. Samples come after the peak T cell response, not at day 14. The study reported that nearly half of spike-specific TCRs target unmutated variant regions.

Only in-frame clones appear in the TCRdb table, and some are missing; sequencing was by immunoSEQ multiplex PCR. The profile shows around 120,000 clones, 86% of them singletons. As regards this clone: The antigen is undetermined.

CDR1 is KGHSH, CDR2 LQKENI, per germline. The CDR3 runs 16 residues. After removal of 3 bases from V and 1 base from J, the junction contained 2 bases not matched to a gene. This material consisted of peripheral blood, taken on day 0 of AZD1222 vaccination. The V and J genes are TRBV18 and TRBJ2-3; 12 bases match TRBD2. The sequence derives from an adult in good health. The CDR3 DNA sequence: TGTGCCAGCTCACCGGGACTAGCGGGCGGCACAGATACGCAGTATTTT. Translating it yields CASSPGLAGGTDTQYF.